This entry concerns a single T cell receptor beta chain. The data belong to a study of T cells of healthy individuals. TCRdb re-derived calls from the 5' RACE reads in MiXCR, one entry per CDR3 protein. The sample lists just over 40,000 distinct CDR3 sequences; 4% to 5.5% were seen once. Per germline, CDR1 SNHLY and CDR2 FYNNEI. The CDR3 has 13 amino acids. The V segment lost 6 bases and the J segment 8 bases; nucleotides outside the gene matches: 7. This TCR was recovered from a human donor in good health. The rearrangement joins TRBV2 to TRBJ1-2; 9 bases line up with TRBD1. The chain's CDR3 is CASSWDRERGYTF. CDR3 in DNA: TGTGCCAGCAGCTGGGACAGGGAGAGGGGCTACACCTTC.